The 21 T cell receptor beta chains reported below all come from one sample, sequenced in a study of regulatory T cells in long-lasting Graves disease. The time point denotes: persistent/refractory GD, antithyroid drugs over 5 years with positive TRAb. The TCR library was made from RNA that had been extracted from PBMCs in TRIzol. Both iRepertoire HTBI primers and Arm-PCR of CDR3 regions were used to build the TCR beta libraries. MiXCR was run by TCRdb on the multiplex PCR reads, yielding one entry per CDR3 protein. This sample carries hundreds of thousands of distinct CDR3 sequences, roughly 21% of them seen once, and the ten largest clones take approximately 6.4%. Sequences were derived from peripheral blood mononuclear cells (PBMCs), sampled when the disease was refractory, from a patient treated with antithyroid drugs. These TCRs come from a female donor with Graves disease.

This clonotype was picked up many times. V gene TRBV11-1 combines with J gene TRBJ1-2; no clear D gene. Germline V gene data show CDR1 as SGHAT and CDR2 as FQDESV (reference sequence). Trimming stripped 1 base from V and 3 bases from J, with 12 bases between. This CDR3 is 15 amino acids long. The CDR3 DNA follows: TGTGCCAGCAGCTTAGGCAGCTCCGCCTACTATGGCTACACCTTC. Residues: CASSLGSSAYYGYTF.

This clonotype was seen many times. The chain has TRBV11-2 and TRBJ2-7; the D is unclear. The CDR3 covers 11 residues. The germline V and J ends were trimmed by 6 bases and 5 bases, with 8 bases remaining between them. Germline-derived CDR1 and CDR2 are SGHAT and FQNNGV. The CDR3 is CASSLVHEQYF. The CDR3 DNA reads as TGTGCCAGCAGTCTCGTTCACGAGCAGTACTTC.

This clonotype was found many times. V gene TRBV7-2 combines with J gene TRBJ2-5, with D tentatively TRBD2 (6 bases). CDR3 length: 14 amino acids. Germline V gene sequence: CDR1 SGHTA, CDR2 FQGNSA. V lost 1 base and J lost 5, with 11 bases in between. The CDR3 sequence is CASSLVLAYETQYF. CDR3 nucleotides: TGTGCCAGCAGCTTAGTACTAGCTTATGAGACCCAGTACTTC.

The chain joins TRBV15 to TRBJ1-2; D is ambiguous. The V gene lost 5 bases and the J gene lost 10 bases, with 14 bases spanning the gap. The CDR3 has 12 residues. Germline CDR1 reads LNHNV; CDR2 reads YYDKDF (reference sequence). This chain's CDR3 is CATSYLFSDYTF. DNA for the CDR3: TGTGCCACCAGCTACCTATTTAGTGACTACACCTTC.

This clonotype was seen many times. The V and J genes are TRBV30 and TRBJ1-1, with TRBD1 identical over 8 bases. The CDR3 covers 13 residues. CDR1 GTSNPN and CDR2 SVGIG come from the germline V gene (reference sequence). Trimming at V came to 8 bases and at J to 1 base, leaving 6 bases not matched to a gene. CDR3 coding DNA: TGTGCCACAGCTACAGGGGGGAACACTGAAGCTTTCTTT. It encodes CATATGGNTEAFF.

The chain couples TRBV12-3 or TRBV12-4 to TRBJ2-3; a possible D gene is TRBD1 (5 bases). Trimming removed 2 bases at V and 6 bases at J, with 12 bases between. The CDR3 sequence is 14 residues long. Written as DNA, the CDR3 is TGTGCCAGCAGTTTACAGGGTGAGGACGATACGCAGTATTTT. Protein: CASSLQGEDDTQYF.

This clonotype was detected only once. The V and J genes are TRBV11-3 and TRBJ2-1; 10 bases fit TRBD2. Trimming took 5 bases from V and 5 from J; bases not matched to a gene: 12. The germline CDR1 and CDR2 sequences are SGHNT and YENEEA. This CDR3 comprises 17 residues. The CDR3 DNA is TGTGCCAGCAGCCCTCAGTTGGGTAGCGGGAGGAACAATGAGCAGTTCTTC. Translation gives CASSPQLGSGRNNEQFF.

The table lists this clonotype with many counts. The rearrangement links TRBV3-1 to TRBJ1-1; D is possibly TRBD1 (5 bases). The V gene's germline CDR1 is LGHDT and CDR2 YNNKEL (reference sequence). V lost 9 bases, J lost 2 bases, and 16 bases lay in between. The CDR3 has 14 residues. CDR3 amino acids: CASSPGRGNTEAFF. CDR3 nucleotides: TGTGCCAGTTCCCCAGGGAGGGGAAACACTGAAGCTTTCTTT.

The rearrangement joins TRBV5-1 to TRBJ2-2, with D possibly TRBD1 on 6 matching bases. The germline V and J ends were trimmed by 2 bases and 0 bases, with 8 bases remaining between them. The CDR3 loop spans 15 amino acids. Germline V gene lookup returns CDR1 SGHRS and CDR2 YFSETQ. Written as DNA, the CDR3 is TGCGCCAGCAGCTTCGGGACAACGAACACCGGGGAGCTGTTTTTT. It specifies CASSFGTTNTGELFF.

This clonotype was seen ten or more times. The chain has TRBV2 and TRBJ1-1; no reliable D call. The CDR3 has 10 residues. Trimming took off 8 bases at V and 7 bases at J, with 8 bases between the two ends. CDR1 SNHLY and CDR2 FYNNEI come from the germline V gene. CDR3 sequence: CASRRGEAFF. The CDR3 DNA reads TGTGCCAGCCGCCGCGGTGAAGCTTTCTTT.

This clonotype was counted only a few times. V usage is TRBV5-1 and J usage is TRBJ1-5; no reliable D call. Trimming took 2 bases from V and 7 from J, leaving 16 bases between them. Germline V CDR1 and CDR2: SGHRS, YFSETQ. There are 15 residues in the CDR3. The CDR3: CASSFEPGLGQPQHF. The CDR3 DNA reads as TGCGCCAGCAGCTTCGAGCCGGGTCTGGGGCAGCCCCAGCATTTT.

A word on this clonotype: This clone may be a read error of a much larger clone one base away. The CDR3 DNA reads as TGTGCCCGGGGAATATCCTACGAGCAGTACTTC. Translation: CARGISYEQYF. The chain has TRBV30 and TRBJ2-7, with D perhaps matching TRBD2 (5 bases). V lost 8 bases to trimming and J lost 1 base, with 9 bases between them. CDR1 and CDR2 (germline): GTSNPN, SVGIG (reference sequence). The CDR3 runs to 11 residues.

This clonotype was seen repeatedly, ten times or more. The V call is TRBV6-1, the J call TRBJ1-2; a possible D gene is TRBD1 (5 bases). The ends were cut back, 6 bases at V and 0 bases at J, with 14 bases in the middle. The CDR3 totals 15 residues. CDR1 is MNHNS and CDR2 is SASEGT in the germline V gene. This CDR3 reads CASSSIGTSNYGYTF. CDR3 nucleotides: TGTGCCAGCAGCTCTATCGGGACGTCTAACTATGGCTACACCTTC.

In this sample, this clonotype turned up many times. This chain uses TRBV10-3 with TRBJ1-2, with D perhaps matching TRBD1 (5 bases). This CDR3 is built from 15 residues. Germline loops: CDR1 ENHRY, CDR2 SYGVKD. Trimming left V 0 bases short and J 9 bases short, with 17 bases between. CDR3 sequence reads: CAISESGGAPRRYTF. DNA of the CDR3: TGTGCCATCAGTGAGTCTGGAGGGGCCCCCCGTCGCTACACCTTC.

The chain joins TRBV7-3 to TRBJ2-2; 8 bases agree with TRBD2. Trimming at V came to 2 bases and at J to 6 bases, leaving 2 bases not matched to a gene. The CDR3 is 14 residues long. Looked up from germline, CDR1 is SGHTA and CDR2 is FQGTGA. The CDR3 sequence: CASSLSGGPGELFF. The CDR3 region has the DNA TGTGCCAGCAGCTTATCGGGGGGGCCCGGGGAGCTGTTTTTT.

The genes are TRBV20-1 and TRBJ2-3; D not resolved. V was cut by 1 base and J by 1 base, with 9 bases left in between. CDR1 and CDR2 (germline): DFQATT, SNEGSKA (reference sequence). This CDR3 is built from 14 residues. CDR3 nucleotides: TGCAGTGCTAGAGTAACAGCCCGCACAGATACGCAGTATTTT. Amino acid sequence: CSARVTARTDTQYF.

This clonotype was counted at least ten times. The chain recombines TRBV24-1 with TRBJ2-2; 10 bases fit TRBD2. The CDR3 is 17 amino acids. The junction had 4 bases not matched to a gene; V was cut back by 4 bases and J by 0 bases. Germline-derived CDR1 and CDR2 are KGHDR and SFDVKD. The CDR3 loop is CATSEPLAGANTGELFF. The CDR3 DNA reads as TGTGCCACCAGTGAACCCCTAGCGGGAGCGAACACCGGGGAGCTGTTTTTT.

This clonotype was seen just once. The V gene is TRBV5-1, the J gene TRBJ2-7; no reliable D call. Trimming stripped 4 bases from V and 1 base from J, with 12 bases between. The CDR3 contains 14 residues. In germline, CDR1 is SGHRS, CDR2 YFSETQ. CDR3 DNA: TGCGCCAGCAGCCGAGGACCGGATTCCTACGAGCAGTACTTC. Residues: CASSRGPDSYEQYF.

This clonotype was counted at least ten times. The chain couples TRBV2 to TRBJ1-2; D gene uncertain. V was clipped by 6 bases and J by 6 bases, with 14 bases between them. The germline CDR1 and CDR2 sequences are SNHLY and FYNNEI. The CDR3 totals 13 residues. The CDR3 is CASRDLGGDGYTF. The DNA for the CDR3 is TGTGCCAGCAGGGATCTCGGCGGAGATGGCTACACCTTC.

The CDR3: CASSIGAGGEAFF. The CDR3 DNA follows: TGTGCCAGTAGTATTGGGGCCGGGGGTGAAGCTTTCTTT. The chain has TRBV19 and TRBJ1-1; weak D call: TRBD1 (5 bases). CDR1 is LNHDA and CDR2 is SQIVND in the germline V gene (reference sequence). V lost 3 bases and J 7 bases, leaving 12 bases between the germline ends. The CDR3 has 13 amino acids.

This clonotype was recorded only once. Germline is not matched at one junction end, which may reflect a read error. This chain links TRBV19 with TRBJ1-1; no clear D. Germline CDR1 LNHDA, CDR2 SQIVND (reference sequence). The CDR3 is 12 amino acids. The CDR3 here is CASSDRNTEALF. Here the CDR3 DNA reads TGTGCCAGTAGCGATCGGAACACTGAAGCTCTCTTT.